This TCR beta chain was observed in a study of OX40 agonist ivuxolimab in advanced cancers. This CDR3 contains 16 residues. V was pared by 2 bases and J by 0 bases, with 11 bases between. The V gene's germline CDR1 is LGHNA and CDR2 YSLEER. Measured with immunoSEQ multiplex PCR; TCRdb has only the in-frame clones, and not every one. Altogether roughly 61,000 clones are present, around 88% being singletons, with the ten largest covering 0.55% to 0.6%. The V and J genes are TRBV4-3 and TRBJ1-3; unclear D gene. This receptor was obtained from an adult with an advanced solid tumor such as melanoma, head and neck, liver or kidney cancer. Sample: CD4+ or CD8+ T cells sorted from blood, taken in a trial of the OX40 agonist ivuxolimab. The CDR3 loop reads CASSQLASLSGNTIYF. DNA for the CDR3: TGCGCCAGCAGCCAACTGGCCTCTCTCTCTGGAAACACCATATATTTT.